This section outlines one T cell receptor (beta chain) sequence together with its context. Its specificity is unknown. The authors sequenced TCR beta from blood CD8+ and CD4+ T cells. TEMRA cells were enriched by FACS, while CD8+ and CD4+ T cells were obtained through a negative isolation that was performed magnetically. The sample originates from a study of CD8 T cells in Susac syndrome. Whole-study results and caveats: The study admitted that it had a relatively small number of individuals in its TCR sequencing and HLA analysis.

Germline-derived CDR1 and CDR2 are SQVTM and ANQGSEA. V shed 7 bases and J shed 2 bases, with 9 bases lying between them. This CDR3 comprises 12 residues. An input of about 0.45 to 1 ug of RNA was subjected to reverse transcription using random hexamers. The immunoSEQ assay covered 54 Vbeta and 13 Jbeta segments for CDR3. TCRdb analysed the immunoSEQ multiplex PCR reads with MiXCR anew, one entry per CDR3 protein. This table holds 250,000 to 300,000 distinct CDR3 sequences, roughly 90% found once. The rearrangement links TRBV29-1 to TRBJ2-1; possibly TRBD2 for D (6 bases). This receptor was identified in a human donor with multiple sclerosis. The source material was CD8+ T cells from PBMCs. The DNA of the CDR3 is TGCAGCGGTGGCGGGGCCTACAATGAGCAGTTCTTC. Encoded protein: CSGGGAYNEQFF.